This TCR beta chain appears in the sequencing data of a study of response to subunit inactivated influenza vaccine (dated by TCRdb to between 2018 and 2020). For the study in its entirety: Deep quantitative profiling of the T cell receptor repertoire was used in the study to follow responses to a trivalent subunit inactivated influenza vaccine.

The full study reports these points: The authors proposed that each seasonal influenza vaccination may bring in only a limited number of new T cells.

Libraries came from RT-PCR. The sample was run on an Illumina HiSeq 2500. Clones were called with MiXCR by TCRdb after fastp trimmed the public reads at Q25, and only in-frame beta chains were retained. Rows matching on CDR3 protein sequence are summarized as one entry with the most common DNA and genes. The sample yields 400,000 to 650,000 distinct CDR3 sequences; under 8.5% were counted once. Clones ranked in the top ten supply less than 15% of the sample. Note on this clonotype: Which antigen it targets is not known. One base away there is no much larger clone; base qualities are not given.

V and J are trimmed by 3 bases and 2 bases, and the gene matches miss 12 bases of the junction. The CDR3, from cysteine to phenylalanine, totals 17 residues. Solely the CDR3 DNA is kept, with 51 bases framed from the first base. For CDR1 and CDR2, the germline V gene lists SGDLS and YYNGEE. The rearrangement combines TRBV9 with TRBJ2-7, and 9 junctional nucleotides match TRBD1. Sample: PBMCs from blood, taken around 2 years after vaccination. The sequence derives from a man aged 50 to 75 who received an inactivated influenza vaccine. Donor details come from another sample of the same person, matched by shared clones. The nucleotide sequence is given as TGTGCCAGCAGCGGAGTCCCCGGGACAGGGCGTCCCTACGAGCAGTACTTC. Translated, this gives CASSGVPGTGRPYEQYF.